This T cell receptor beta chain emerged from a study of T cells after posttransplantation cyclophosphamide. On the day of bone marrow donation, the related graft donor provided peripheral blood. The naive gate required viable CD3+CD4+ or CD3+CD8+ cells with CCR7+CD45RA+CD45RO-CD95-CD27+CD28+ phenotype. The CDR3 has 13 amino acids. Trimming pared 4 bases from V and 1 base from J, leaving 11 bases between. Germline-derived CDR1 and CDR2 are SQVTM and ANQGSEA. Assay: immunoSEQ multiplex PCR; the TCRdb copy retains only in-frame clones and omits some. Of about 21,000 clones listed, around 98% were seen once; the top ten hold around 0.15%.

This receptor was obtained from a man aged 40-49 years in good health, CMV-negative, and a related stem cell transplant donor. The sample taken for sequencing was naive CD8+ T cells sorted from PBMCs. The chain uses TRBV29-1 and TRBJ2-7; D might be TRBD1 (6 bases). CDR3 nucleotide sequence: TGCAGCGTTGCAGGGGCTGGGTCCTACGAGCAGTACTTC. As protein: CSVAGAGSYEQYF.